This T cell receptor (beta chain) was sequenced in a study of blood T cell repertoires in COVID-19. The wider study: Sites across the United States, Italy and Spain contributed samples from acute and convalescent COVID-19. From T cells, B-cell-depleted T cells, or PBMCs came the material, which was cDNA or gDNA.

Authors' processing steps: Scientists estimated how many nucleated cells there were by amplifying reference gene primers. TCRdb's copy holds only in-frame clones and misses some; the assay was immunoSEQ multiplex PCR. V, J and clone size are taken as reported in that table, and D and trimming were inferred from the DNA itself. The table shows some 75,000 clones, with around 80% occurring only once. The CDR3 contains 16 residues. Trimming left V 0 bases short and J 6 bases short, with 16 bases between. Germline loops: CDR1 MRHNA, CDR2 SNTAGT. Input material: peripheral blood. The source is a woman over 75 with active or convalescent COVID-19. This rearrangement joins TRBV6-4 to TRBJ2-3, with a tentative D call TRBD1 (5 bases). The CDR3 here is CASSDSIDSSKDTQYF. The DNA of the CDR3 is TGTGCCAGCAGTGACTCGATTGACAGTTCTAAGGATACGCAGTATTTT.